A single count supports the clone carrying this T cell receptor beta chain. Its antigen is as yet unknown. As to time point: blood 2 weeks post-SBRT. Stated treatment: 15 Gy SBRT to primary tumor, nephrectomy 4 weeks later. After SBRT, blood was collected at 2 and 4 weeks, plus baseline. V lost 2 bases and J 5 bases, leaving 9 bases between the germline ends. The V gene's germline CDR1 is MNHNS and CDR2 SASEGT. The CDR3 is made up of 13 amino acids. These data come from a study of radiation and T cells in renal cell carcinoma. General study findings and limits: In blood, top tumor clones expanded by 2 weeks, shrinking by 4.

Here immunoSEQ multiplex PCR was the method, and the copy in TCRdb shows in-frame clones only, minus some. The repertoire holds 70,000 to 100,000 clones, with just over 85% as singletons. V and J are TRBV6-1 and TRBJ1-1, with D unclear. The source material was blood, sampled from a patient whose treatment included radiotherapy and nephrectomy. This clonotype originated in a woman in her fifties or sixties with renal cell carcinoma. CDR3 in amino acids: CASSEQARTEAFF. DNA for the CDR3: TGTGCCAGCAGTGAACAGGCCCGAACTGAAGCTTTCTTT.